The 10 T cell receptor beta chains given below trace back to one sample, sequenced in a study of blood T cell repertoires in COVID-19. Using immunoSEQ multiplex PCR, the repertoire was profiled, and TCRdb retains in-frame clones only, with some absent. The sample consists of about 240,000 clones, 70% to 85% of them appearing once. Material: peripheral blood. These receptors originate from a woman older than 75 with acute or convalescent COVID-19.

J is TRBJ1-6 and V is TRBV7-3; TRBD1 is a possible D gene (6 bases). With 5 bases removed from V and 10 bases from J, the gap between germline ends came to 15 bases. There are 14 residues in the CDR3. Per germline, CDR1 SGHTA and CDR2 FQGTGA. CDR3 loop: CASSPQGQGSPLHF. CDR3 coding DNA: TGTGCCAGCAGCCCGCAGGGGCAGGGCTCACCCCTCCACTTT.

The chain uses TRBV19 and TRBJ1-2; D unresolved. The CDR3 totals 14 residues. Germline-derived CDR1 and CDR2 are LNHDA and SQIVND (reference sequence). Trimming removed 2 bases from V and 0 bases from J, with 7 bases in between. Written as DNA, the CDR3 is TGTGCCAGTAGTATATCCCCAGCTAACTATGGCTACACCTTC. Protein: CASSISPANYGYTF. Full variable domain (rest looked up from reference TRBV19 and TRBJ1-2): DGGITQSPKYLFRKEGQNVTLSCEQNLNHDAMYWYRQDPGQGLRLIYYSQIVNDFQKGDIAEGYSVSREKKESFPLTVTSAQKNPTAFYLCASSISPANYGYTFGSGTRLTVV.

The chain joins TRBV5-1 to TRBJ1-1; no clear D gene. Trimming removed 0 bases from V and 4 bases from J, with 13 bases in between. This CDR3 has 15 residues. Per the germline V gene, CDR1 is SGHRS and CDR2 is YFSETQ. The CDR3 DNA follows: TGCGCCAGCAGCTTGGGCCGGGAGAGAGTCACTGAAGCTTTCTTT. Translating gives CASSLGRERVTEAFF.

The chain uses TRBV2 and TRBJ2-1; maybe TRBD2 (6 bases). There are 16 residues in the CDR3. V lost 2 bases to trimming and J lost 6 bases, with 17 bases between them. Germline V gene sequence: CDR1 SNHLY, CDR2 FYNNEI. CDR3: CASSEMLAGAGNEQFF. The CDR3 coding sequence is TGTGCCAGCAGTGAAATGCTTGCTGGAGCGGGCAATGAGCAGTTCTTC.

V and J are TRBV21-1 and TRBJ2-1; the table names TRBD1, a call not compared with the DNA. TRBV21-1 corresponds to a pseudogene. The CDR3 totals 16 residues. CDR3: CASSKVRQGAGNEQFF. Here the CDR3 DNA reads TGTGCCAGCAGCAAAGTCAGACAGGGGGCTGGCAATGAGCAGTTCTTC.

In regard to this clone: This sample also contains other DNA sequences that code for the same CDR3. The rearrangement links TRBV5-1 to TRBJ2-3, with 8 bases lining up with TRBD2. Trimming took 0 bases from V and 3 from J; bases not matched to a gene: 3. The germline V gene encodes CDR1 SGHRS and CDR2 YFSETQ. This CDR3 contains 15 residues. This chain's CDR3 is CASSLASGGTDTQYF. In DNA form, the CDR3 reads TGCGCCAGCAGCTTGGCGAGCGGGGGAACAGATACGCAGTATTTT.

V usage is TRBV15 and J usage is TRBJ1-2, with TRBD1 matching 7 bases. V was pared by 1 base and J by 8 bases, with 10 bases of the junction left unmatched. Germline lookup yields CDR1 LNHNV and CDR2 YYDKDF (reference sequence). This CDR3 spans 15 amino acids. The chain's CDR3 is CATSRVSGQIPGYTF. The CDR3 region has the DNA TGTGCCACCAGCAGAGTCTCGGGACAGATCCCCGGCTACACCTTC.

The CDR3 loop is CASSPRLTGGGYEQYF. CDR3 DNA sequence: TGTGCCAGTAGTCCCCGCCTTACAGGGGGAGGCTACGAGCAGTACTTC. This chain uses TRBV19 with TRBJ2-7, with TRBD1 identical over 8 bases. The CDR3 sequence is 16 residues long. Germline trimming cut 5 bases from V and 3 bases from J; bases unmatched to any gene: 12. Germline V gene sequence: CDR1 LNHDA, CDR2 SQIVND (reference sequence).

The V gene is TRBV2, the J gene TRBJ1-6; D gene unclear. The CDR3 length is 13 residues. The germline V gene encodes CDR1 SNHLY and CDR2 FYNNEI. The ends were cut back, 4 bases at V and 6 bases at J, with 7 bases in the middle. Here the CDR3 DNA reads TGTGCCAGCAGTGCAACAGTTAATTCACCCCTCCACTTT. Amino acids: CASSATVNSPLHF.

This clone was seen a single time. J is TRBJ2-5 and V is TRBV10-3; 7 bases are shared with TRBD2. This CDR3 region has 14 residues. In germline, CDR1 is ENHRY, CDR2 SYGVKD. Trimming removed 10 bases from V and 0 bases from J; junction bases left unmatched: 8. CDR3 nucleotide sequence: TGTGCCACCACGCGGGGGTTAGACCAAGAGACCCAGTACTTC. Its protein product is CATTRGLDQETQYF.